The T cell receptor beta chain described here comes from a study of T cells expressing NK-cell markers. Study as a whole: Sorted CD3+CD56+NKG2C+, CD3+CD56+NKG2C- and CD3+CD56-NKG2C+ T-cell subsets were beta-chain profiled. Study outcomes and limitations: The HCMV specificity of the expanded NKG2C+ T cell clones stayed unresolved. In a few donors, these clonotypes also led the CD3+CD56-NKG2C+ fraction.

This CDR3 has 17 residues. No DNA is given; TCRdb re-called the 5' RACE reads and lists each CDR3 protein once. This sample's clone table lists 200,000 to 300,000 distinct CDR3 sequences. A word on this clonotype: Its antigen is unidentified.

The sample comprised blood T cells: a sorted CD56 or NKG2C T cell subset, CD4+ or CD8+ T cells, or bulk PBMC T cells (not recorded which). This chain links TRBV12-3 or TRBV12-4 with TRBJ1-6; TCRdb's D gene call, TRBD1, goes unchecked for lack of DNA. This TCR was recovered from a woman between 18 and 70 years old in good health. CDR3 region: CASSFRVGDSQNSPLHF.